Following are 10 T cell receptor beta chains from one sample sequenced in a study of OX40 agonist ivuxolimab in advanced cancers. Sequencing was performed with immunoSEQ multiplex PCR; in TCRdb, only in-frame clones are kept and a portion is missing. The top ten hold 15% to 18% of the sample, which has roughly 72,000 clones, 85% to 95% seen once. The starting material was CD4+ or CD8+ T cells sorted from blood, obtained in a trial of the OX40 agonist ivuxolimab. Receptors originate from an adult with an advanced solid tumor such as melanoma, head and neck, liver or kidney cancer.

The chain is built from TRBV4-3 and TRBJ2-2; D is possibly TRBD2 (5 bases). The CDR3 is 16 residues long. From germline, CDR1 is LGHNA and CDR2 YSLEER. V gave up 0 bases and J gave up 5 bases, with 13 bases separating them. This CDR3 is CASSQEDGGRTGELFF. CDR3 nucleotides: TGCGCCAGCAGCCAAGAAGATGGAGGCAGGACCGGGGAGCTGTTTTTT.

The chain is built from TRBV6-5 and TRBJ2-2; perhaps TRBD1 as D (5 bases). The CDR3 runs 12 residues. Between the trimmed V and J ends, which lost 10 bases and 2 bases, there was a span of 8 bases. The germline gives CDR1 MNHEY, CDR2 SVGAGI. CDR3: CATGQNTGELFF. CDR3 coding DNA: TGTGCCACCGGACAAAACACCGGGGAGCTGTTTTTT.

This chain links TRBV4-1 with TRBJ1-4; the D is unclear. The V and J ends lost 1 base and 4 bases respectively, with 13 bases between them. Germline CDR1 and CDR2: MGHRA and YSYEKL. The CDR3 is 16 residues long. This chain's CDR3 is CASSQGERAINEKLFF. As DNA, the CDR3 is TGCGCCAGCAGCCAAGGCGAAAGAGCCATTAATGAAAAACTGTTTTTT.

The chain joins TRBV5-4 to TRBJ2-1, with TRBD2 identical over 7 bases. V shed 0 bases and J 5 bases; nucleotides not matched to a gene: 8. The CDR3 is 16 amino acids. The V gene's germline CDR1 is SGHNT and CDR2 YYREEE (reference sequence). This chain's CDR3 is CASSLVGGGYDNEQFF. CDR3 coding DNA: TGTGCCAGCAGCTTGGTGGGCGGGGGTTACGACAATGAGCAGTTCTTC. Full variable domain (missing parts from reference TRBV5-4 and TRBJ2-1): ETGVTQSPTHLIKTRGQQVTLRCSSQSGHNTVSWYQQALGQGPQFIFQYYREEENGRGNFPPRFSGLQFPNYSSELNVNALELDDSALYLCASSLVGGGYDNEQFFGPGTRLTVL.

V usage is TRBV19 and J usage is TRBJ2-7; D is undetermined. The CDR3 contains 11 residues. Deletions cut 1 base from V and 6 bases from J, with 4 bases between. Germline V gene sequence: CDR1 LNHDA, CDR2 SQIVND (reference sequence). The DNA for the CDR3 is TGTGCCAGTAGTATAGGGGTCGAGCAGTACTTC. Translating it yields CASSIGVEQYF.

This chain joins TRBV19 and TRBJ1-3, with 8 bases aligning to TRBD1. V shed 6 bases, J shed 1 base, and the junction held 5 bases outside the gene matches. This CDR3 is 15 amino acids long. Germline lookup yields CDR1 LNHDA and CDR2 SQIVND (reference sequence). The CDR3, as DNA: TGTGCCAGTAGCGTTACAGGGGGATCTGGAAACACCATATATTTT. Translation: CASSVTGGSGNTIYF.

The genes are TRBV9 and TRBJ2-2; D is ambiguous. This CDR3 has 15 residues. Trimming removed 0 bases at V and 6 bases at J, with 12 bases between. Germline V gene lookup returns CDR1 SGDLS and CDR2 YYNGEE. CDR3 sequence reads: CASSVEYPSPGELFF. In DNA, the CDR3 is TGTGCCAGCAGCGTAGAATACCCCTCGCCCGGGGAGCTGTTTTTT.

The genes are TRBV5-4 and TRBJ1-2, with 7 bases matching TRBD1. Germline CDR1 and CDR2: SGHNT and YYREEE (reference sequence). V lost 4 bases to trimming and J lost 4 bases; unmatched junction nucleotides: 4. CDR3 length: 13 amino acids. CDR3 in DNA: TGTGCCAGCAGCAAGGAGGGGGCCTATGGCTACACCTTC. Residues: CASSKEGAYGYTF.

The chain carries TRBV10-3 and TRBJ2-7; 8 bases agree with TRBD1. The germline CDR1 and CDR2 sequences are ENHRY and SYGVKD. CDR3 size: 13 residues. V lost 3 bases, J lost 4 bases, and 2 bases stayed unmatched. CDR3 residues: CAISDRDRYEQYF. DNA of the CDR3: TGTGCCATCAGTGATCGGGACAGGTACGAGCAGTACTTC.

The V gene is TRBV4-1, the J gene TRBJ1-3; 9 bases fit TRBD1. CDR3 length equals 18 residues. CDR1 MGHRA and CDR2 YSYEKL come from the germline V gene. J gave up 4 bases and V 0 bases, and 10 bases lay outside the gene matches. CDR3 in DNA: TGCGCCAGCAGCCAAGAGCCCCTCGGGGGGACAGGGGGAAACACCATATATTTT. Protein sequence: CASSQEPLGGTGGNTIYF.